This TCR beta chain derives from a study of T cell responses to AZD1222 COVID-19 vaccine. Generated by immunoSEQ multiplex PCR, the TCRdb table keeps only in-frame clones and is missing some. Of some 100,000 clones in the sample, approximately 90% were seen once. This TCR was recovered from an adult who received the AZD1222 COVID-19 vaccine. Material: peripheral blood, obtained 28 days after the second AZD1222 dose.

In DNA, the CDR3 is TGTGCCAGCAGTGACTCTTTTGGGGAAAAACTGTTTTTT. It yields the protein CASSDSFGEKLFF. The chain employs TRBV6-4 and TRBJ1-4, with D hard to call. Trimming removed 0 bases from V and 8 bases from J, with 7 bases in between. CDR1 is MRHNA, CDR2 SNTAGT, per germline. The CDR3 has 13 residues.